These 10 T cell receptor beta chains were sequenced from one sample in a study of T-cell reconstitution after alpha-beta-depleted transplantation in children. It was with unique molecular identifiers that the TCRbeta library was prepared. TCRdb re-analysed the PCR reads in MiXCR, keeping a single row per CDR3 protein. The sample consists of some 600,000 distinct CDR3 sequences, approximately 16% of them appearing once. The sequencing used PBMCs from the stem cell graft donor, collected from the stem cell graft. The receptor set was obtained from a human donor who donated a stem cell graft to a child with acute myeloid leukemia.

This clonotype was observed a few times. The CDR3 loop reads CASSDGEKRGIYNEQFF. The CDR3 DNA reads TGCGCCAGCAGCGACGGGGAGAAGCGGGGGATCTACAATGAGCAGTTCTTC. The chain combines TRBV5-1 with TRBJ2-1, with 8 bases that match TRBD2. CDR3 length: 17 amino acids. The J segment lost 3 bases and the V segment lost 4 bases, leaving 12 bases of the junction unmatched. Germline assignment: CDR1 SGHRS and CDR2 YFSETQ.

This clonotype was counted a single time. CDR3 amino acids: CASSLAGQGDEQYV. DNA of the CDR3: TGTGCCAGCAGCTTAGCGGGACAGGGGGACGAGCAGTACGTC. The chain uses TRBV7-9 and TRBJ2-7; 11 nucleotides line up with TRBD1. V lost 0 bases to trimming and J lost 5 bases; unmatched junction nucleotides: 0. Per the germline V gene, CDR1 is SEHNR and CDR2 is FQNEAQ (reference sequence). This CDR3 contains 14 residues.

The rearrangement uses TRBV5-1 and TRBJ2-1; a weak D match, TRBD1 (7 bases). The CDR3 covers 16 residues. Trimming left V 5 bases short and J 8 bases short, with 23 bases between. Germline V lookup: CDR1 SGHRS, CDR2 YFSETQ. The CDR3 sequence: CASRVWGDSLDDEQFF. CDR3 sequence (DNA): TGCGCCAGCAGGGTCTGGGGGGACAGCCTTGATGATGAGCAGTTCTTC. Full variable domain (missing parts from reference TRBV5-1 and TRBJ2-1): KAGVTQTPRYLIKTRGQQVTLSCSPISGHRSVSWYQQTPGQGLQFLFEYFSETQRNKGNFPGRFSGRQFSNSRSEMNVSTLELGDSALYLCASRVWGDSLDDEQFFGPGTRLTVL.

This clonotype was detected ten times or more. The chain couples TRBV27 to TRBJ2-3; D is perhaps TRBD2 (6 bases). V lost 2 bases to trimming and J lost 6 bases, with 9 bases between them. The CDR3 contains 13 residues. The germline CDR1 and CDR2 sequences are MNHEY and SMNVEV (reference sequence). CDR3 residues: CASSLGLSDTQYF. The CDR3 coding sequence is TGTGCCAGCAGTTTAGGACTATCGGATACGCAGTATTTT.

A few counts support this clonotype. The V call is TRBV14, the J call TRBJ1-1; 9 nucleotides line up with TRBD1. With 4 bases clipped from V and 7 bases from J, the junction kept 7 bases outside the gene matches. CDR3 length: 14 amino acids. Germline V gene data show CDR1 as SGHDN and CDR2 as FVKESK. The CDR3 bases are TGTGCCAGCAGCCCCCGGGACAGGGCTATTGAAGCTTTCTTT. Its protein is CASSPRDRAIEAFF.

This clonotype has more than one count but fewer than ten. The genes are TRBV12-3 or TRBV12-4 and TRBJ1-5; D remains ambiguous. Trimming took 7 bases from V and 6 from J, leaving 16 bases between them. This CDR3 region has 14 residues. The CDR3 DNA is TGTGCCAGCACTTGGAGCCCCAATGGTCAGCCCCAGCATTTT. Its protein is CASTWSPNGQPQHF.

The rearrangement joins TRBV20-1 to TRBJ2-1; 14 bases agree with TRBD2. The germline CDR1 and CDR2 sequences are DFQATT and SNEGSKA (reference sequence). J gave up 0 bases and V 1 base, and 2 bases lay outside the gene matches. The CDR3 has 17 amino acids. CDR3 coding DNA: TGCAGTGCTAGAGTGGGACTAGCGGGGGTCTCCTACAATGAGCAGTTCTTC. Its protein is CSARVGLAGVSYNEQFF.

The chain recombines TRBV4-3 with TRBJ1-2; tentative D call: TRBD1 (5 bases). The CDR3 covers 15 residues. Trimming took 0 bases from V and 4 from J, leaving 12 bases between them. The V gene's germline CDR1 is LGHNA and CDR2 YSLEER. The CDR3 loop is CASSQDPQGSYGYTF. In DNA, the CDR3 is TGCGCCAGCAGCCAAGACCCCCAGGGATCCTATGGCTACACCTTC.

This clonotype was found many times. The chain links TRBV29-1 to TRBJ2-3; 8 nucleotides line up with TRBD1. Germline V gene data show CDR1 as SQVTM and CDR2 as ANQGSEA. The ends lost 3 bases at V and 1 base at J; junction bases unmatched: 9. The CDR3 loop spans 16 amino acids. The CDR3, as DNA: TGCAGCGTTGACGAGATCAGGGGGCGAGGCACAGATACGCAGTATTTT. This encodes CSVDEIRGRGTDTQYF.

The CDR3 protein is CASSPQISSYEQYF. In DNA, the CDR3 is TGTGCCAGCAGTCCCCAGATCAGCTCCTACGAGCAGTACTTC. The rearrangement links TRBV12-3 or TRBV12-4 to TRBJ2-7; no clear D gene. The CDR3 is 14 amino acids. With 5 bases removed from V and 0 bases from J, the gap between germline ends came to 11 bases.